The 17 T cell receptor beta chains below all came from one sample that was sequenced in a study of blood T cell repertoires in COVID-19. The protocol was immunoSEQ multiplex PCR, while the TCRdb copy is restricted to in-frame clones and leaves out a portion. In the table there are some 260,000 clones, about 68% of which are singletons. Source material: peripheral blood. These receptors originate from a woman aged 80 or over with acute or convalescent COVID-19.

This sequence joins TRBV6-2 or TRBV6-3 and TRBJ1-6; 10 bases align to TRBD1. Germline-derived CDR1 and CDR2 are MNHEY and SVGEGT. CDR3 length equals 15 residues. V shed 4 bases and J 7 bases; nucleotides not matched to a gene: 4. The CDR3 sequence: CASSWGQGRNSPLHF. The CDR3, as DNA: TGTGCCAGCAGTTGGGGACAGGGGCGGAATTCACCCCTCCACTTT.

The chain combines TRBV5-1 with TRBJ2-7; 9 nucleotides line up with TRBD1. Per germline, CDR1 SGHRS and CDR2 YFSETQ. J gave up 0 bases and V 4 bases, and 5 bases lay outside the gene matches. This CDR3 is built from 15 residues. The CDR3 coding sequence is TGCGCCAGCAGCCCAGGGACAGGGATCTCCTACGAGCAGTACTTC. Translated, it gives CASSPGTGISYEQYF. The whole variable domain, filled in from reference TRBV5-1 and TRBJ2-7, reads KAGVTQTPRYLIKTRGQQVTLSCSPISGHRSVSWYQQTPGQGLQFLFEYFSETQRNKGNFPGRFSGRQFSNSRSEMNVSTLELGDSALYLCASSPGTGISYEQYFGPGTRLTVT.

This clone has only one observation. The V call is TRBV9, the J call TRBJ1-4; 7 bases align to TRBD1. The CDR3 covers 16 residues. Germline assignment: CDR1 SGDLS and CDR2 YYNGEE. Losses at the gene ends were 1 base for V and 5 bases for J; bases not matched to a gene: 8. The CDR3 sequence is CASSVPPGQKNEKLFF. The DNA of the CDR3 is TGTGCCAGCAGCGTACCCCCGGGACAGAAAAATGAAAAACTGTTTTTT.

The V and J genes are TRBV5-5 and TRBJ2-1; D is undetermined. Trimming removed 2 bases from V and 0 bases from J, with 12 bases in between. The CDR3 totals 16 residues. In germline, CDR1 is SGHKS, CDR2 YYEKEE (reference sequence). CDR3 bases: TGTGCCAGCAGCTTCCCGACACCAAGCTCCTACAATGAGCAGTTCTTC. Amino acids: CASSFPTPSSYNEQFF.

The chain carries TRBV12-5 and TRBJ2-1; unclear D gene. This CDR3 is built from 15 residues. Trimming took 0 bases from V and 7 from J, leaving 13 bases between them. Germline values: CDR1 LGHNT, CDR2 FRNRAP. The CDR3 DNA sequence: TGTGCTAGTGGTTTGGTATTGAGGAGAGGAAATGAGCAGTTCTTC. Residues: CASGLVLRRGNEQFF.

CDR3 nucleotide sequence: TGCGCCAGCAGCTTGACTAGCGGGGGGGCTTTGAATGAGCAGTTCTTC. It translates to CASSLTSGGALNEQFF. The rearrangement uses TRBV5-1 and TRBJ2-1; 13 bases align to TRBD2. The ends lost 1 base at V and 7 bases at J; junction bases unmatched: 5. Germline V gene data show CDR1 as SGHRS and CDR2 as YFSETQ. This CDR3 comprises 16 residues.

The V call is TRBV10-2, the J call TRBJ2-3; 16 nucleotides line up with TRBD2. The J segment lost 7 bases and the V segment lost 6 bases, leaving 4 bases of the junction unmatched. Germline CDR1 WSHSY, CDR2 SAAADI. The CDR3 spans 15 residues. DNA of the CDR3: TGCGCCAGCAGCGGGACTAGCGGGAGGGGGAATACGCAGTATTTT. This translates into CASSGTSGRGNTQYF.

This clone was seen just once. This sequence joins TRBV11-2 and TRBJ2-3; 7 bases map to TRBD1. Unmatched junction bases numbered 11, after V lost 9 bases and J lost 2 bases. Germline loops: CDR1 SGHAT, CDR2 FQNNGV. This CDR3 is built from 15 residues. The CDR3 loop reads CASSWVGTATDTQYF. CDR3 DNA: TGTGCCAGTAGTTGGGTTGGGACAGCCACAGATACGCAGTATTTT.

V is TRBV28 and J is TRBJ2-3; TRBD2 matches at 10 bases. Trimming removed 3 bases from V and 7 bases from J; junction bases left unmatched: 4. The CDR3 is made up of 14 amino acids. Germline V CDR1 and CDR2: MDHEN, SYDVKM. The CDR3 protein is CASSLPSGGYTQYF. DNA for the CDR3: TGTGCCAGCAGTTTGCCTAGCGGGGGATATACGCAGTATTTT.

This chain uses TRBV12-5 with TRBJ1-1; D not resolved. Germline CDR1 and CDR2: LGHNT and FRNRAP. V shed 1 base and J shed 3 bases, with 6 bases lying between them. CDR3 length: 13 amino acids. CDR3 nucleotides: TGTGCTAGTGGTTTGGCTGAGTACACTGAAGCTTTCTTT. Encoded protein: CASGLAEYTEAFF.

This clone was counted between two and nine times. The chain joins TRBV7-9 to TRBJ1-6, with D tentatively TRBD1 (5 bases). Germline assignment: CDR1 SEHNR and CDR2 FQNEAQ (reference sequence). Trimming left V 4 bases short and J 7 bases short, with 11 bases between. The CDR3 loop spans 14 amino acids. The CDR3 DNA reads TGTGCCAGCAGCTGGGGGGACCAAAATTCACCCCTCCACTTT. Encoded protein: CASSWGDQNSPLHF.

CDR3 sequence reads: CAIRDSEGTGVFRGYTF. As DNA, the CDR3 is TGTGCCATCAGGGACTCCGAGGGGACAGGGGTTTTCCGAGGCTACACCTTC. The J gene is TRBJ1-2, the V gene TRBV10-3, with 10 bases lining up with TRBD1. The J segment lost 8 bases and the V segment lost 6 bases, leaving 18 bases of the junction unmatched. CDR3 length: 17 amino acids. Germline CDR1 reads ENHRY; CDR2 reads SYGVKD.

The CDR3 coding sequence is TGTGCCTGGAGCTTCGGGGAAGGGCAGTACTTC. Encoded protein: CAWSFGEGQYF. The rearrangement joins TRBV30 to TRBJ2-7, with D maybe TRBD2 (5 bases). The CDR3 extends over 11 amino acids. Trimming removed 3 bases from V and 9 bases from J, with 12 bases in between. Germline values: CDR1 GTSNPN, CDR2 SVGIG (reference sequence).

The chain employs TRBV6-5 and TRBJ2-1; TRBD2 matches at 9 bases. The CDR3 has 15 residues. Per the germline V gene, CDR1 is MNHEY and CDR2 is SVGAGI. The J segment lost 6 bases and the V segment lost 6 bases, leaving 9 bases of the junction unmatched. The CDR3 nucleotides read TGTGCCAGCAGACGTCATAGCGGGAGTCCCAATGAGCAGTTCTTC. It encodes CASRRHSGSPNEQFF.

The chain carries TRBV2 and TRBJ2-5, with a possible D match to TRBD1 (6 bases). Germline V gives CDR1 SNHLY, CDR2 FYNNEI. Trimming took 7 bases from V and 0 from J, leaving 9 bases between them. This CDR3 has 13 amino acids. CDR3 in amino acids: CASNRDNQETQYF. The DNA of the CDR3 is TGTGCCAGCAACCGGGACAACCAAGAGACCCAGTACTTC.

V gene TRBV6-5 combines with J gene TRBJ2-3; 11 bases line up with TRBD1. This CDR3 has 16 amino acids. Per the germline V gene, CDR1 is MNHEY and CDR2 is SVGAGI. V lost 2 bases to trimming and J lost 6 bases; unmatched junction nucleotides: 7. CDR3 protein: CASSYDPGQGVDTQYF. The CDR3 DNA follows: TGTGCCAGCAGTTACGACCCGGGACAGGGGGTGGATACGCAGTATTTT.

The chain couples TRBV21-1 to TRBJ1-2. TRBV21-1 is assigned pseudogene status. The CDR3 runs to 9 residues. The CDR3 coding sequence is TGTGCCAGCCTGAGTGGCTACACCTTC. This gives the protein CASLSGYTF.